Presented here are 16 T cell receptor beta chains from one specimen sequenced in a study of blood T cell repertoires in COVID-19 (dated by TCRdb to the early 2020s). Library preparation employed the immunoSEQ multiplex PCR assay. TCRdb took over this immuneACCESS table, retaining in-frame rearrangements with V and J assigned. Such tables are incomplete; in checked studies, under half of the missing clones stem from an unresolved V gene, and the remainder is unexplained. The sample has 150,000 to 190,000 clones on record, 85% to 90% of them singletons. Clones ranked in the top ten supply roughly 14% of the sample. The material sequenced was peripheral blood. All receptors come from a woman aged 40 to 50 with acute or convalescent COVID-19.

The rearrangement joins TRBV4-1 to TRBJ2-4; 9 bases agree with TRBD1. CDR1 is MGHRA, CDR2 YSYEKL, per germline. V dropped 7 bases and J dropped 1; count of bases not matched to a gene: 8. The CDR3 totals 16 residues. In DNA, the CDR3 is TGCGCCAGCACGACAGGGGGGGGCTCGGCCAAAAACATTCAGTACTTC. Its translation: CASTTGGGSAKNIQYF.

The V call is TRBV18, the J call TRBJ1-1; 11 nucleotides align to TRBD1. This CDR3 has 17 residues. V was clipped by 1 base and J by 4 bases; unmatched bases: 8. Germline V lookup: CDR1 KGHSH, CDR2 LQKENI. The CDR3 sequence: CASSPQSPGTGGTEAFF. The CDR3 DNA sequence: TGTGCCAGCTCACCACAATCGCCAGGGACAGGGGGCACTGAAGCTTTCTTT.

V and J are TRBV5-1 and TRBJ2-3, with D possibly matching TRBD1 (5 bases). CDR1 is SGHRS and CDR2 is YFSETQ in the germline V gene. With 1 base removed from V and 2 bases from J, the gap between germline ends came to 14 bases. The CDR3 length is 16 residues. The CDR3 region has the DNA TGCGCCAGCAGCTTGCAGGGTCCGAATCCCACAGATACGCAGTATTTT. This translates into CASSLQGPNPTDTQYF.

The rearrangement links TRBV7-8 to TRBJ2-6; possibly TRBD1 for D (5 bases). Germline CDR1 is SGHVS and CDR2 is FQNEAQ. The CDR3 extends over 15 amino acids. V was clipped by 1 base and J by 4 bases, with 8 bases between them. The CDR3 DNA sequence: TGTGCCAGCAGCTTAGTGGGGCTCGGGGCCAACGTCCTGACTTTC. Translating it yields CASSLVGLGANVLTF.

J is TRBJ2-3 and V is TRBV30, with D possibly being TRBD1 (5 bases). Germline assignment: CDR1 GTSNPN and CDR2 SVGIG (reference sequence). This CDR3 has 13 residues. Trimming took off 4 bases at V and 3 bases at J, with 11 bases between the two ends. CDR3 loop: CAWMGRDTDTQYF. In DNA form, the CDR3 reads TGTGCCTGGATGGGCAGGGATACAGATACGCAGTATTTT.

The J gene is TRBJ1-1, the V gene TRBV5-1; tentative D call: TRBD1 (6 bases). The V gene's germline CDR1 is SGHRS and CDR2 YFSETQ. CDR3 length: 12 residues. Trimming removed 7 bases from V and 1 base from J, with 8 bases in between. The CDR3 DNA reads as TGCGCCAGCCACAGGGAGAACACTGAAGCTTTCTTT. The encoded protein is CASHRENTEAFF.

The chain carries TRBV3-1 (or the pseudogene TRBV3-2) and TRBJ1-4; perhaps TRBD1 as D (5 bases). CDR1 and CDR2 (germline): LGHDT, YNNKEL (reference sequence). V lost 0 bases to trimming and J lost 15 bases, with 14 bases between them. This CDR3 is built from 13 residues. Here the CDR3 DNA reads TGTGCCAGCAGCCAAGATAGGAAAGGGGAGGTGTTTTTT. It translates to CASSQDRKGEVFF.

This clone was seen just once. CDR3 nucleotides: TGCGCCAGCAGGAACCAAGCGGGGATAAACACCGGGGAGCTGTTTTTT. This encodes CASRNQAGINTGELFF. V gene TRBV5-1 combines with J gene TRBJ2-2, with TRBD2 matching 7 bases. Germline CDR1 is SGHRS and CDR2 is YFSETQ. Losses at the gene ends were 5 bases for V and 2 bases for J; bases not matched to a gene: 9. This CDR3 is 16 amino acids long.

The sample holds a few counts of this clone. The chain has TRBV24-1 and TRBJ1-1; the D gene is possibly TRBD1 (6 bases). Trimming removed 2 bases from V and 2 bases from J, with 8 bases in between. The CDR3 consists of 14 residues. Germline-derived CDR1 and CDR2 are KGHDR and SFDVKD. CDR3 in DNA: TGTGCCACCAGTGATTCCAGGGGCAACACTGAAGCTTTCTTT. It codes for CATSDSRGNTEAFF.

The chain couples TRBV5-8 to TRBJ1-6, with D tentatively TRBD1 (5 bases). Trimming shortened V by 4 bases and J by 6 bases, and 20 bases separated the two germline ends. The germline V gene has CDR1 SGHTS and CDR2 YDEGEE. The CDR3 is 17 amino acids. CDR3 sequence: CASSVGVERAGNSPLHF. For the CDR3, the DNA is TGTGCCAGCAGCGTGGGGGTAGAGAGGGCCGGTAATTCACCCCTCCACTTT.

J is TRBJ2-7 and V is TRBV4-1; a weak D match, TRBD1 (6 bases). The CDR3 runs 13 residues. V was clipped by 7 bases and J by 2 bases, with 12 bases between them. CDR1 and CDR2 (germline): MGHRA, YSYEKL. CDR3 loop: CASMDRNTYEQYF. The CDR3 DNA follows: TGCGCCAGCATGGACAGAAACACCTACGAGCAGTACTTC.

This chain joins TRBV25-1 and TRBJ2-3; the match to TRBD1 covers 9 bases. Germline V gene lookup returns CDR1 MGHDK and CDR2 SYGVNS. The CDR3 runs to 16 residues. V shed 1 base, J shed 4 bases, and the junction held 6 bases outside the gene matches. Here the CDR3 DNA reads TGTGCCAGCAGTGAATTATACGGGACAGGGTCAGATACGCAGTATTTT. It is translated as CASSELYGTGSDTQYF. Full variable domain (outside the CDR3, taken from reference TRBV25-1 and TRBJ2-3): EADIYQTPRYLVIGTGKKITLECSQTMGHDKMYWYQQDPGMELHLIHYSYGVNSTEKGDLSSESTVSRIRTEHFPLTLESARPSHTSQYLCASSELYGTGSDTQYFGPGTRLTVL.

The V and J genes are TRBV6-1 and TRBJ2-7; 10 bases agree with TRBD1. V lost 2 bases to trimming and J lost 6 bases; unmatched junction nucleotides: 4. The CDR3 extends over 14 amino acids. The germline gives CDR1 MNHNS, CDR2 SASEGT. CDR3 DNA: TGTGCCAGCAGTGAATTGGGACAGGGGAGCGAGCAGTACTTC. Translated: CASSELGQGSEQYF.

This clone was observed a handful of times. This rearrangement joins TRBV10-3 to TRBJ1-5, with unresolved D. There are 14 residues in the CDR3. Trimming stripped 8 bases from V and 9 bases from J, with 20 bases between. CDR1 and CDR2 (germline): ENHRY, SYGVKD. The CDR3 region is CAIGKDNQYLPQHF. DNA of the CDR3: TGTGCCATCGGTAAAGACAATCAGTATCTGCCCCAGCATTTT.

The chain couples TRBV5-1 to TRBJ2-6; D not resolved. This CDR3 has 18 residues. CDR1 is SGHRS, CDR2 YFSETQ, per germline. Trimming took 0 bases from V and 0 from J, leaving 13 bases between them. In nucleotides, the CDR3 is TGCGCCAGCAGCTTGGTAGGCAGAGCGTCCTCTGGGGCCAACGTCCTGACTTTC. Translated, it gives CASSLVGRASSGANVLTF. Full variable domain (remainder filled in from reference TRBV5-1 and TRBJ2-6): KAGVTQTPRYLIKTRGQQVTLSCSPISGHRSVSWYQQTPGQGLQFLFEYFSETQRNKGNFPGRFSGRQFSNSRSEMNVSTLELGDSALYLCASSLVGRASSGANVLTFGAGSRLTVL.

This chain joins TRBV9 and TRBJ2-5; D call uncertain. CDR3 length: 15 residues. Germline lookup yields CDR1 SGDLS and CDR2 YYNGEE. Trimming cost V 0 bases and J 2 bases, with 11 bases left between them. The CDR3 sequence is CASSVEVARQETQYF. The DNA for the CDR3 is TGTGCCAGCAGCGTAGAAGTAGCAAGGCAAGAGACCCAGTACTTC.